This record covers a single T cell receptor beta chain. Its antigen is not identified. V lost 5 bases, J lost 7 bases, and 6 bases lay in between. Germline V lookup: CDR1 LNHDA, CDR2 SQIVND (reference sequence). The CDR3 has 12 residues. RNA in amounts of roughly 0.5 to 1 ug was reverse transcribed with random hexamers. Each CDR3 protein is one row after TCRdb ran MiXCR on the immunoSEQ multiplex PCR reads. Here the sample spans about 150,000 distinct CDR3 sequences, roughly 96% being singletons. The data are from a study of CD8 T cells in Susac syndrome. General study points: The study's TCR sequencing and HLA analysis covered a relatively small number of individuals, and the study acknowledged this.

CD8+ and CD4+ T cells circulating in blood were sequenced for TCR beta. The receptor was derived from a human donor with multiple sclerosis. The sequencing input was CD8+ T cells from PBMCs. This chain joins TRBV19 and TRBJ1-6, with unresolved D. This chain's CDR3 is CASSVGNSPLHF. The DNA for the CDR3 is TGTGCCAGTAGTGTTGGGAATTCACCCCTCCACTTT.